This TCR beta chain stems from a study of cytomegalovirus exposure and HLA in healthy donors. CDR3 length equals 16 residues. Germline V gives CDR1 SGHRS, CDR2 YFSETQ. The V gene end was trimmed by 6 bases and the J gene end by 3 bases; junction bases not matched to a gene: 10. Sequencing used immunoSEQ multiplex PCR; TCRdb keeps in-frame clones, though not all of them. The table lists 55,000 to 70,000 clones, more than 85% of them singletons. This clonotype was obtained from a woman in her 30s in good health and CMV-seronegative. Input material: PBMCs. The chain has TRBV5-1 and TRBJ2-1; 9 positions match TRBD2. The CDR3 nucleotides read TGCGCCAGCACTCTAGGTCTAGCGGGATACTACAATGAGCAGTTCTTC. As protein: CASTLGLAGYYNEQFF. The whole variable domain, filled in from reference TRBV5-1 and TRBJ2-1, reads KAGVTQTPRYLIKTRGQQVTLSCSPISGHRSVSWYQQTPGQGLQFLFEYFSETQRNKGNFPGRFSGRQFSNSRSEMNVSTLELGDSALYLCASTLGLAGYYNEQFFGPGTRLTVL.